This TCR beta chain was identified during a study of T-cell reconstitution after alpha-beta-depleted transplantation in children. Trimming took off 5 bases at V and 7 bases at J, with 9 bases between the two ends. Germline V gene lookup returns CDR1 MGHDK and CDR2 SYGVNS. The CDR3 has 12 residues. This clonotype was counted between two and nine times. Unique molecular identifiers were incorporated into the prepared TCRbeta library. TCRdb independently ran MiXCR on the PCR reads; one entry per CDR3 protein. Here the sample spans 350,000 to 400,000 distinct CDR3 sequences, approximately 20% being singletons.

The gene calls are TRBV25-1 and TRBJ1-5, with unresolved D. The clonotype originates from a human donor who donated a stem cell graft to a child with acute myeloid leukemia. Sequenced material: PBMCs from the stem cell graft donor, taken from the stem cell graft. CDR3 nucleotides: TGTGCCAGCAGTATCGGAAAACAGCCCCAGCATTTT. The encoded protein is CASSIGKQPQHF.